This TCR beta chain was recovered during a study of CD8 T cells in ankylosing spondylitis. Points from the study as a whole: The authors reported significant enrichment of disease-linked clones in matched ankylosing spondylitis synovial fluid.

Germline trimming cut 5 bases from V and 0 bases from J; bases unmatched to any gene: 7. Germline CDR1 SGHVS, CDR2 FNYEAQ. The CDR3 is 16 residues long. This clonotype was counted between two and nine times. The antigen remains unidentified. Molecular-barcoded quantitative 5'-RACE produced these TCR beta libraries. One entry per CDR3 protein, called by TCRdb with MiXCR from the 5' RACE reads. Of 300,000 to 350,000 distinct CDR3 sequences listed, around 21% are singletons. This TCR was recovered from a female donor with ankylosing spondylitis or in good health (not recorded which). Sequencing was performed on blood, either unsorted or a sorted T cell fraction (not recorded which). The chain uses TRBV7-6 and TRBJ2-3; 8 bases fit TRBD2. CDR3 amino acids: CASSPQLAASTDTQYF. The CDR3 nucleotides read TGTGCCAGCAGCCCTCAACTAGCGGCTAGCACAGATACGCAGTATTTT.